This T cell receptor beta chain was captured by sequencing in a study of blood T cell repertoires in COVID-19. At least ten counts were recorded for this clone. This CDR3 has 13 residues. Trimming cost V 11 bases and J 4 bases; bases outside gene matches: 9. Germline CDR1 WSHSY, CDR2 SAAADI. Using immunoSEQ multiplex PCR, the repertoire was profiled, and TCRdb retains in-frame clones only, with some absent. The top ten clones hold 3.4% of a sample with some 240,000 clones, approximately 84% of them seen once. Sequences were obtained from PBMCs or T cells enriched from blood (not recorded which). The chain carries TRBV10-2 and TRBJ2-3, with 7 bases identical to TRBD2. The sequence was collected from a man over 45 who had recovered from COVID-19. The CDR3 region has the DNA TGCGCCTCCAACGGGCTAGCGGCAGATACGCAGTATTTT. This translates into CASNGLAADTQYF.